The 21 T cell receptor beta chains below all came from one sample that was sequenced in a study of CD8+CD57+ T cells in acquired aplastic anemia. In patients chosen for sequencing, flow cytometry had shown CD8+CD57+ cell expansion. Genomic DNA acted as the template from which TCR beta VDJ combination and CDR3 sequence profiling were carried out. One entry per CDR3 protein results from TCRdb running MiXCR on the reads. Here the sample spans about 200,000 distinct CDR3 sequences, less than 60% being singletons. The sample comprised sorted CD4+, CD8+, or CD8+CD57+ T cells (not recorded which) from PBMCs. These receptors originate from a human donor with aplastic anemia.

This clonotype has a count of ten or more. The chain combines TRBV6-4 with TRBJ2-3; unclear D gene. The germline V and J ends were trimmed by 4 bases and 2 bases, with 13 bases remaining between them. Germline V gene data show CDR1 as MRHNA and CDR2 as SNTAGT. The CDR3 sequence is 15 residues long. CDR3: CASSVGRTYTDTQYF. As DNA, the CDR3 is TGTGCCAGCAGTGTTGGCAGGACCTACACAGATACGCAGTATTTT.

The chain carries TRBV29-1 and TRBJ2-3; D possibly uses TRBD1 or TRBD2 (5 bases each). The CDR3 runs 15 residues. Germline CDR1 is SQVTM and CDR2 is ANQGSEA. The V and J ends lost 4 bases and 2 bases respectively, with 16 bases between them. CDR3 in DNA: TGCAGCGTTGTTCCGGCAGGGACCTACACAGATACGCAGTATTTT. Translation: CSVVPAGTYTDTQYF.

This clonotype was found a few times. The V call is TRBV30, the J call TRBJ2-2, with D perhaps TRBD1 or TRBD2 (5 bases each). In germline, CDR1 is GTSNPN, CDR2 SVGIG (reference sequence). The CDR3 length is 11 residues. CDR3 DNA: TGTGGGGGGAGCTACACCGGGGAGCTGTTTTTT. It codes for CGGSYTGELFF.

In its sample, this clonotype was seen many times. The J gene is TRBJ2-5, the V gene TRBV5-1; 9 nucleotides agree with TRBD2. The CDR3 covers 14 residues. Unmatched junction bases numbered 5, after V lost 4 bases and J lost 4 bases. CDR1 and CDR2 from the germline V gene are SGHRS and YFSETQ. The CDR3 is CASSGGLASETQYF. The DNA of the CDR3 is TGCGCCAGCAGCGGTGGACTAGCGTCAGAGACCCAGTACTTC.

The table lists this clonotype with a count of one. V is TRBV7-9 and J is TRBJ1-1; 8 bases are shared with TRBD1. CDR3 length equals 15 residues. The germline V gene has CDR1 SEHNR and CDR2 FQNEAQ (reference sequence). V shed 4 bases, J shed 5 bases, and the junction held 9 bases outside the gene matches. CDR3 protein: CASSSTGTGGTEAFF. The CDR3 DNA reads TGTGCCAGCAGCTCAACCGGGACAGGAGGGACTGAAGCTTTCTTT.

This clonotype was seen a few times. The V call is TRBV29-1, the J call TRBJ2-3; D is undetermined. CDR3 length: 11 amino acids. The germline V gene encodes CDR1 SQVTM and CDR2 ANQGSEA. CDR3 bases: TGCAGTAATCGAAACACAGATACGCAGTATTTT. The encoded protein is CSNRNTDTQYF.

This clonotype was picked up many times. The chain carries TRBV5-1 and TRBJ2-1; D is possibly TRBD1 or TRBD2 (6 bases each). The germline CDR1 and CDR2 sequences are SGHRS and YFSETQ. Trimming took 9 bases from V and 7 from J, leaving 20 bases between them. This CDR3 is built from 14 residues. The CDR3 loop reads CATKTGAGANEQFF. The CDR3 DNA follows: TGCGCCACTAAAACGGGGGCAGGGGCTAATGAGCAGTTCTTC.

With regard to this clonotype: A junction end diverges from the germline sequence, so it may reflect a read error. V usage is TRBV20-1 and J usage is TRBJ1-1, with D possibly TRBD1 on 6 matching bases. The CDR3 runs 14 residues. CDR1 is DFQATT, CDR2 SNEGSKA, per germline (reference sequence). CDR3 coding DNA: TGCAGTGCTAGGGGAGGGGGGATGAACGCTGAAGCTTTCTTT. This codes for CSARGGGMNAEAFF.

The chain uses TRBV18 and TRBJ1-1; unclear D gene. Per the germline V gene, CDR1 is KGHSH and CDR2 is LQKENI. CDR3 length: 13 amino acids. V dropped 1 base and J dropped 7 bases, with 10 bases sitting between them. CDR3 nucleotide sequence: TGTGCCAGCTCACCACGGCAGGACCGTGAAGCTTTCTTT. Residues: CASSPRQDREAFF.

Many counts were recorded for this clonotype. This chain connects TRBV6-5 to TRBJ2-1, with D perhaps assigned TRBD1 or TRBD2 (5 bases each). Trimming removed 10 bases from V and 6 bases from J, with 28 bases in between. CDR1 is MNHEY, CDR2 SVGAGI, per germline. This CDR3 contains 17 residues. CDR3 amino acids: CATQVDLGTASSNEQFF. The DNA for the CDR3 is TGTGCCACCCAAGTTGACCTCGGGACCGCGTCGAGCAATGAGCAGTTCTTC.

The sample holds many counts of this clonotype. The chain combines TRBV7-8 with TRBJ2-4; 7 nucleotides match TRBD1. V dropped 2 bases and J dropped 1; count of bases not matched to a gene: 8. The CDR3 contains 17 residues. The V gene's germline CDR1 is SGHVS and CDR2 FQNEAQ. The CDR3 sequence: CASSLLSGRGAKNIQYF. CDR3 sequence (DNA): TGTGCCAGCAGCTTATTATCGGGCAGGGGGGCCAAAAACATTCAGTACTTC.

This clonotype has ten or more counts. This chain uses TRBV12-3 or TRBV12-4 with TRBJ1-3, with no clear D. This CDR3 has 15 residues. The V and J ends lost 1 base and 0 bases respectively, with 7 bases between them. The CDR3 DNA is TGTGCCAGCAGTTTAGACGCCATCTCTGGAAACACCATATATTTT. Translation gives CASSLDAISGNTIYF.

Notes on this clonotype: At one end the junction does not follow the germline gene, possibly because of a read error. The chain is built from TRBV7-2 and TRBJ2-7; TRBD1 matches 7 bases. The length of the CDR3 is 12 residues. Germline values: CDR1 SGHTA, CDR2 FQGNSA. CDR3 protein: CASSLDGTAIRF. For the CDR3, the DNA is TGTGCCAGCAGCTTAGATGGGACAGCCATACGCTTC.

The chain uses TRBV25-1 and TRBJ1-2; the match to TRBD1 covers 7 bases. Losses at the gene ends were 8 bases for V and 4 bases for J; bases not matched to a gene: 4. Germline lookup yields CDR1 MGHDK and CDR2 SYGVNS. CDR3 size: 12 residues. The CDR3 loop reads CASEGQLYGYTF. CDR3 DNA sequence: TGTGCCAGCGAGGGACAGCTCTATGGCTACACCTTC.

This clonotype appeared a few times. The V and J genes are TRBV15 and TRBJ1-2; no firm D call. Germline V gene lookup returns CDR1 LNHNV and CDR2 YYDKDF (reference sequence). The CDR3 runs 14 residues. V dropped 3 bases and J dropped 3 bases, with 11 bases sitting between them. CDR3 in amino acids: CATSSLSGDYGYTF. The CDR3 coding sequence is TGTGCCACCAGCAGTTTAAGCGGGGACTATGGCTACACCTTC. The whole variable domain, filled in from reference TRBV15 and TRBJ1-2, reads DAMVIQNPRYQVTQFGKPVTLSCSQTLNHNVMYWYQQKSSQAPKLLFHYYDKDFNNEADTPDNFQSRRPNTSFCFLDIRSPGLGDTAMYLCATSSLSGDYGYTFGSGTRLTVV.

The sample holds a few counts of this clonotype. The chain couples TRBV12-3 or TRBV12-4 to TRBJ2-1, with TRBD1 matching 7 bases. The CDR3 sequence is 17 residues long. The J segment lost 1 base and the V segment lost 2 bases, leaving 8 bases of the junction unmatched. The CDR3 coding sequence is TGTGCCAGCAGTTTATATCGGCAGGGGGATTCCTACAATGAGCAGTTCTTC. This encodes CASSLYRQGDSYNEQFF.

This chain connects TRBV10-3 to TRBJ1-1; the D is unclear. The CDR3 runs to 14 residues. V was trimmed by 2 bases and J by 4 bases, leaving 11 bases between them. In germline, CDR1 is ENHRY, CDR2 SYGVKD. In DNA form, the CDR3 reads TGTGCCATCAGTGAGACTTTTCCAGGCACTGAAGCTTTCTTT. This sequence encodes CAISETFPGTEAFF.

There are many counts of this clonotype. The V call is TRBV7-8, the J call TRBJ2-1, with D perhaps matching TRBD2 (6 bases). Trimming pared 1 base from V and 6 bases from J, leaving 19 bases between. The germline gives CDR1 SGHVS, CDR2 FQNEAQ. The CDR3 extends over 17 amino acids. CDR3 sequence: CASSLELMGLLSNEQFF. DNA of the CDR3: TGTGCCAGCAGCTTAGAATTGATGGGACTCCTCTCCAATGAGCAGTTCTTC.

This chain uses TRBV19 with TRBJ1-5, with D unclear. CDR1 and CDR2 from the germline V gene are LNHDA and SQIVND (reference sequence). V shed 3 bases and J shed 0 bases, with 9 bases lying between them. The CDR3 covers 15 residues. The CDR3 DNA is TGTGCCAGTAGTATTGCTCACGATAGCAATCAGCCCCAGCATTTT. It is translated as CASSIAHDSNQPQHF.

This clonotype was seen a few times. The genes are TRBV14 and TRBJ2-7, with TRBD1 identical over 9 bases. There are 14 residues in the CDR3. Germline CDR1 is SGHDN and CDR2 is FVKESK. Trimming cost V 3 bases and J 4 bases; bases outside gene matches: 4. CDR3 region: CASSHHRGRYEQYF. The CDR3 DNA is TGTGCCAGCAGCCATCACAGGGGGCGGTACGAGCAGTACTTC.

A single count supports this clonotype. The CDR3 DNA is TGTGCCAGTAGCCCTCAGCGAAATAGCAATCAGCCCCAGCATTTT. Its protein product is CASSPQRNSNQPQHF. The chain combines TRBV19 with TRBJ1-5; D ambiguous. CDR1 is LNHDA and CDR2 is SQIVND in the germline V gene (reference sequence). Trimming removed 6 bases at V and 0 bases at J, with 12 bases between. This CDR3 region has 15 residues. Drawing the rest from reference TRBV19 and TRBJ1-5, the complete variable domain is DGGITQSPKYLFRKEGQNVTLSCEQNLNHDAMYWYRQDPGQGLRLIYYSQIVNDFQKGDIAEGYSVSREKKESFPLTVTSAQKNPTAFYLCASSPQRNSNQPQHFGDGTRLSIL.